The 18 T cell receptor beta chains reported below all come from one sample, sequenced in a study of blood T cell repertoires in COVID-19. Method: immunoSEQ multiplex PCR; TCRdb's copy keeps in-frame clones and lacks some. The table lists about 37,000 clones, around nine tenths of them singletons, with 5% to 7% in the top ten. Sequencing was performed on peripheral blood. The origin of the receptors is a human donor in a cohort sampled during active COVID-19.

This rearrangement joins TRBV2 to TRBJ1-1, with 11 bases identical to TRBD1. This CDR3 is 12 amino acids long. Per germline, CDR1 SNHLY and CDR2 FYNNEI. Trimming at V came to 6 bases and at J to 8 bases, leaving 2 bases not matched to a gene. DNA of the CDR3: TGTGCCAGCAGGGACAGGGGGCCAGAAGCTTTCTTT. Translation: CASRDRGPEAFF.

The gene calls are TRBV5-4 and TRBJ2-3, with 9 bases matching TRBD2. Trimming cost V 0 bases and J 2 bases; bases outside gene matches: 10. This CDR3 spans 18 amino acids. CDR1 SGHNT and CDR2 YYREEE come from the germline V gene (reference sequence). CDR3: CASSLVSGGGGNTDTQYF. The CDR3 bases are TGTGCCAGCAGCTTGGTGTCCGGCGGGGGGGGAAACACAGATACGCAGTATTTT. Full variable domain (rest looked up from reference TRBV5-4 and TRBJ2-3): ETGVTQSPTHLIKTRGQQVTLRCSSQSGHNTVSWYQQALGQGPQFIFQYYREEENGRGNFPPRFSGLQFPNYSSELNVNALELDDSALYLCASSLVSGGGGNTDTQYFGPGTRLTVL.

This clone was picked up one time. CDR3 bases: TGTGCCAGCAGCCAAGGTGGGACTACCCCTTACGAGCAGTACTTC. Protein: CASSQGGTTPYEQYF. V and J are TRBV3-1 (or the pseudogene TRBV3-2) and TRBJ2-7; TRBD2 aligns across 7 bases. The CDR3 is 15 amino acids. CDR1 is LGHDT, CDR2 YNNKEL, per germline (reference sequence). After removal of 1 base from V and 4 bases from J, the junction contained 7 bases not matched to a gene.

This chain uses TRBV18 with TRBJ1-4, with TRBD1 as a possible D gene (5 bases). Germline V gene data show CDR1 as KGHSH and CDR2 as LQKENI. The CDR3 extends over 15 amino acids. Deletions cut 3 bases from V and 0 bases from J, with 8 bases between. CDR3 residues: CASSPGLTTNEKLFF. CDR3 bases: TGTGCCAGCTCACCGGGACTTACAACTAATGAAAAACTGTTTTTT.

This chain uses TRBV28 with TRBJ2-1, with 13 bases that match TRBD2. Trimming removed 3 bases from V and 2 bases from J; junction bases left unmatched: 4. The germline V gene has CDR1 MDHEN and CDR2 SYDVKM. The CDR3 contains 17 residues. For the CDR3, the DNA is TGTGCCAGCAGTTTCGGGACTAGCGGGACCACCTACAATGAGCAGTTCTTC. Translation: CASSFGTSGTTYNEQFF.

This clone showed up just once. The rearrangement joins TRBV30 to TRBJ2-7; D unclear. The germline gives CDR1 GTSNPN, CDR2 SVGIG (reference sequence). CDR3 size: 11 residues. V lost 4 bases and J lost 1, with 5 bases in between. The CDR3 bases are TGTGCCTGGACGCGATCCTACGAGCAGTACTTC. As protein: CAWTRSYEQYF.

The chain joins TRBV24-1 to TRBJ2-2, with TRBD2 matching over 14 bases. The CDR3 totals 19 residues. Per germline, CDR1 KGHDR and CDR2 SFDVKD. V lost 0 bases to trimming and J lost 1 base; unmatched junction nucleotides: 3. The CDR3 nucleotides read TGTGCCACCAGTGATTTGCCCGGGACTAGCGGGGGGAACACCGGGGAGCTGTTTTTT. Translating it yields CATSDLPGTSGGNTGELFF.

The chain combines TRBV6-4 with TRBJ1-3, with D tentatively TRBD1 (6 bases). The V end was cut by 6 bases, the J end by 0 bases, with 15 bases between. The germline V gene has CDR1 MRHNA and CDR2 SNTAGT. CDR3 length equals 16 residues. CDR3 residues: CASSLDSGYSGNTIYF. CDR3 sequence (DNA): TGTGCCAGCAGCCTGGACAGCGGATACTCTGGAAACACCATATATTTT.

The V gene is TRBV28, the J gene TRBJ2-7; 7 bases align to TRBD1. CDR3 size: 14 residues. Germline V lookup: CDR1 MDHEN, CDR2 SYDVKM. V gave up 5 bases and J gave up 2 bases; unmatched junction bases: 6. DNA of the CDR3: TGTGCCAGCAGTCCCCGACAGGGCCCCTACGAGCAGTACTTC. Encoded protein: CASSPRQGPYEQYF.

The CDR3 reads CASSLGSGVSEKLFF. CDR3 DNA sequence: TGTGCCAGCAGCTTAGGGTCCGGGGTGAGCGAAAAACTGTTTTTT. This sequence joins TRBV7-9 and TRBJ1-4, with D uncertain. V gave up 1 base and J gave up 8 bases, with 14 bases separating them. The germline gives CDR1 SEHNR, CDR2 FQNEAQ (reference sequence). This CDR3 spans 15 amino acids.

The V gene is TRBV5-4, the J gene TRBJ1-1; tentative D call: TRBD1 (6 bases). Germline V CDR1 and CDR2: SGHNT, YYREEE (reference sequence). The CDR3 totals 16 residues. V gave up 1 base and J gave up 1 base, with 14 bases separating them. The CDR3 DNA reads TGTGCCAGCAGCTTGAGTGCGGTGACAGGGAACACTGAAGCTTTCTTT. Its protein is CASSLSAVTGNTEAFF.

The chain recombines TRBV2 with TRBJ2-3; tentatively, D is TRBD2 (6 bases). V lost 4 bases and J lost 2, with 13 bases in between. Germline CDR1 and CDR2: SNHLY and FYNNEI. The CDR3 totals 15 residues. CDR3 coding DNA: TGTGCCAGCAGTGCTAGCGATGACGACACAGATACGCAGTATTTT. This translates into CASSASDDDTDTQYF.

The chain recombines TRBV2 with TRBJ1-4, with D maybe TRBD1 (5 bases). Germline values: CDR1 SNHLY, CDR2 FYNNEI. With 6 bases removed from V and 8 bases from J, the gap between germline ends came to 16 bases. The CDR3 contains 14 residues. CDR3 sequence (DNA): TGTGCCAGCAGGCCGGCCAGGGTCGAGGAAAAACTGTTTTTT. Its translation is CASRPARVEEKLFF.

The J gene is TRBJ1-1, the V gene TRBV3-1 (or the pseudogene TRBV3-2); TRBD1 matches at 8 bases. Germline-derived CDR1 and CDR2 are LGHDT and YNNKEL (reference sequence). Germline trimming cut 4 bases from V and 8 bases from J; bases unmatched to any gene: 12. This CDR3 is built from 15 residues. This CDR3 is CASSLRTGQRVEAFF. DNA of the CDR3: TGTGCCAGCAGCCTCAGGACAGGGCAGCGCGTGGAAGCTTTCTTT.

This chain links TRBV5-1 with TRBJ2-1; 7 bases map to TRBD1. The J segment lost 5 bases and the V segment lost 1 base, leaving 6 bases of the junction unmatched. Germline V gene sequence: CDR1 SGHRS, CDR2 YFSETQ. CDR3 length equals 15 residues. CDR3 nucleotide sequence: TGCGCCAGCAGCTTGTCAGGGGGTCTAAACAATGAGCAGTTCTTC. Its protein is CASSLSGGLNNEQFF.

In its sample, this clone was seen once. The V call is TRBV2, the J call TRBJ1-5; 7 nucleotides match TRBD1. Germline loops: CDR1 SNHLY, CDR2 FYNNEI. V lost 4 bases to trimming and J lost 2 bases; unmatched junction nucleotides: 5. The CDR3 consists of 15 residues. Written as DNA, the CDR3 is TGTGCCAGCAGTGGGGACAGTGGCGGCAATCAGCCCCAGCATTTT. It translates to CASSGDSGGNQPQHF. The whole variable domain, filled in from reference TRBV2 and TRBJ1-5, reads EPEVTQTPSHQVTQMGQEVILRCVPISNHLYFYWYRQILGQKVEFLVSFYNNEISEKSEIFDDQFSVERPDGSNFTLKIRSTKLEDSAMYFCASSGDSGGNQPQHFGDGTRLSIL.

The sample holds one count of this clone. J is TRBJ2-7 and V is TRBV5-1; 7 bases map to TRBD1. V gave up 4 bases and J gave up 2 bases; unmatched junction bases: 9. This CDR3 region has 15 residues. Per the germline V gene, CDR1 is SGHRS and CDR2 is YFSETQ. The CDR3 spells CASSRPRGQTYEQYF. As DNA, the CDR3 is TGCGCCAGCAGCCGGCCCAGGGGACAGACCTACGAGCAGTACTTC.

V is TRBV19 and J is TRBJ2-1, with TRBD2 matching 11 bases. CDR1 LNHDA and CDR2 SQIVND come from the germline V gene (reference sequence). CDR3 size: 18 residues. V dropped 3 bases and J dropped 0; count of bases not matched to a gene: 7. The CDR3 loop reads CASSIGVAGGSSYNEQFF. The CDR3 DNA is TGTGCCAGTAGTATTGGGGTAGCGGGAGGGAGCTCCTACAATGAGCAGTTCTTC.